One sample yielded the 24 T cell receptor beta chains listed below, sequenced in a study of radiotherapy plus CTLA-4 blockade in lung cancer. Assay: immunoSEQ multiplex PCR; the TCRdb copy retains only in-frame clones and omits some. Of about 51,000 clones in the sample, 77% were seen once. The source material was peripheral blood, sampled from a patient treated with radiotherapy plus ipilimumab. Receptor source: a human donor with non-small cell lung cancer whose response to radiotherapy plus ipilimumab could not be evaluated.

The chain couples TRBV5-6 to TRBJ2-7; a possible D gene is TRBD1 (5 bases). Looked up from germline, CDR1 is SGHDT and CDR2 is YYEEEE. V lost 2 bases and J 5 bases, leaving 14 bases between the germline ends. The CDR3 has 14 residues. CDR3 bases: TGTGCCAGCAGCTTCCAGGGTGTTTCCCACGAGCAGTACTTC. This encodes CASSFQGVSHEQYF.

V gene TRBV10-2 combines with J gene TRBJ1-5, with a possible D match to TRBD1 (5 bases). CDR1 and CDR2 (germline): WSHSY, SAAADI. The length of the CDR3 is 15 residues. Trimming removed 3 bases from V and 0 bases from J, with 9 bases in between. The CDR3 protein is CASSDAGHSNQPQHF. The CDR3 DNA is TGCGCCAGCAGTGACGCAGGGCATAGCAATCAGCCCCAGCATTTT.

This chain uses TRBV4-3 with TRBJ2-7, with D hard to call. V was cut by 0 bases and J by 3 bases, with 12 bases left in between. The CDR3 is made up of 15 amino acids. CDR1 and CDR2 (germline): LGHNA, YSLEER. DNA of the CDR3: TGCGCCAGCAGCCAAGAAGTGAGACAAAGCTACGAGCAGTACTTC. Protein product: CASSQEVRQSYEQYF.

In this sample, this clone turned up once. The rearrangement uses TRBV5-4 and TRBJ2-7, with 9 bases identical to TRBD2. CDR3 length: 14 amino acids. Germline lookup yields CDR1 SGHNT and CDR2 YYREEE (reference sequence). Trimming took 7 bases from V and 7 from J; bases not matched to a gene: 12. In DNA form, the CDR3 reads TGTGCCAGCGACAGTGGCGGGGGGGCTGGGGAGCAGTACTTC. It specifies CASDSGGGAGEQYF.

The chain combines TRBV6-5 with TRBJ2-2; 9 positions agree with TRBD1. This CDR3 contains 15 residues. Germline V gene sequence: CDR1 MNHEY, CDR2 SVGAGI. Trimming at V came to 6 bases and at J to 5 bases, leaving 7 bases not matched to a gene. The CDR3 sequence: CASRKQGATTGELFF. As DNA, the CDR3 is TGTGCCAGCAGGAAACAGGGGGCTACGACCGGGGAGCTGTTTTTT.

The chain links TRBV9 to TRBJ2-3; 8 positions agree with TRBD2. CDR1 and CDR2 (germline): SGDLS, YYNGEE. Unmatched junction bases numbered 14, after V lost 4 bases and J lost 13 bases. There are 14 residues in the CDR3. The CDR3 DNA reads TGTGCCAGCAGCCCCCGGGAGGGGACTTTCTGGGAGTATTTT. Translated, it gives CASSPREGTFWEYF.

CDR3: CASSAEGGGDTQYF. DNA of the CDR3: TGTGCCAGCAGTGCCGAAGGGGGGGGAGATACGCAGTATTTT. The genes are TRBV2 and TRBJ2-3, with a weak D call TRBD2 (7 bases). The CDR3 extends over 14 amino acids. Germline CDR1 is SNHLY and CDR2 is FYNNEI. Trimming pared 4 bases from V and 5 bases from J, leaving 13 bases between.

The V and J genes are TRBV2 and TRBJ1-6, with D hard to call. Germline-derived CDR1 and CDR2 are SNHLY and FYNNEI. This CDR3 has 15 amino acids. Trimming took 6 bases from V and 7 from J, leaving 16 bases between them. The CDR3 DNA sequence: TGTGCCAGCAGGCGGGAGGGAGCCGGGAATTCACCCCTCCACTTT. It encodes CASRREGAGNSPLHF.

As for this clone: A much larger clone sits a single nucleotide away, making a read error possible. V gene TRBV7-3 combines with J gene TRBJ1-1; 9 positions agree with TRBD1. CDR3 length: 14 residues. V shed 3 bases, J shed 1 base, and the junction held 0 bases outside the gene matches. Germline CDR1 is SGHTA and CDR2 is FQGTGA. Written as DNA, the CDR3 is TGTGCCAGCAGCTTGGGACAGGGGAACACTGAAGCTTTCTTT. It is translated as CASSLGQGNTEAFF. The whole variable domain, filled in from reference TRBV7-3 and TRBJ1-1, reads GAGVSQTPSNKVTEKGKYVELRCDPISGHTALYWYRQSLGQGPEFLIYFQGTGAADDSGLPNDRFFAVRPEGSVSTLKIQRTERGDSAVYLCASSLGQGNTEAFFGQGTRLTVV.

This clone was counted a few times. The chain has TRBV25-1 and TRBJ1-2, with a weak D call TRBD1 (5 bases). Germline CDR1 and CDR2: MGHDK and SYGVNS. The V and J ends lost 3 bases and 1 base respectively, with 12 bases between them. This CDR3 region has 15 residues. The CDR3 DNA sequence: TGTGCCAGCAGTGAGCCCGGGGGTGGTAACTATGGCTACACCTTC. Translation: CASSEPGGGNYGYTF.

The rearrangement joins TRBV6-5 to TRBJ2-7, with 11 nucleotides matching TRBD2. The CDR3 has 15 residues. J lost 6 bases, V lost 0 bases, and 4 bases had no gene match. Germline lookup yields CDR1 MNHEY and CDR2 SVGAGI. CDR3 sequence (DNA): TGTGCCAGCAGTTACTCGACTAGCGGGGCCCGCGAGCAGTACTTC. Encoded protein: CASSYSTSGAREQYF.

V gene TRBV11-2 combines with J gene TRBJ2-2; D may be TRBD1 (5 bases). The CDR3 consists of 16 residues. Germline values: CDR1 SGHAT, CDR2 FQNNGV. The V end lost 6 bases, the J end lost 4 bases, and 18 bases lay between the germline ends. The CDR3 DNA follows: TGTGCCAGCAGTCCAAATCAGGGTCTAATCACCGGGGAGCTGTTTTTT. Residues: CASSPNQGLITGELFF.

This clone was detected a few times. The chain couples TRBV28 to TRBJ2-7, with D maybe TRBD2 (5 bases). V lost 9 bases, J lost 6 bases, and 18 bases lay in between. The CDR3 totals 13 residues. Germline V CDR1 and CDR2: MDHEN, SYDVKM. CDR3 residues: CASRGMSFGEQYF. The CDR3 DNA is TGTGCCAGTAGAGGGATGAGCTTCGGCGAGCAGTACTTC.

CDR3 in amino acids: CASSLGRLAEQFF. CDR3 in DNA: TGTGCCAGCAGCTTAGGTAGGCTAGCGGAGCAGTTCTTC. This chain connects TRBV11-3 to TRBJ2-1, with a possible D match to TRBD2 (6 bases). The CDR3 has 13 residues. Trimming took 1 base from V and 10 from J, leaving 11 bases between them. CDR1 is SGHNT, CDR2 YENEEA, per germline.

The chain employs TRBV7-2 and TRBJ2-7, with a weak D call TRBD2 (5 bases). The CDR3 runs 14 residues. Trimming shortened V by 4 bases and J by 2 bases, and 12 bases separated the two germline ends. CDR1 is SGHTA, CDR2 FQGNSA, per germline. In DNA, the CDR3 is TGTGCCAGCAGCTCGGACTCCTCGGCCTACGAGCAGTACTTC. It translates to CASSSDSSAYEQYF.

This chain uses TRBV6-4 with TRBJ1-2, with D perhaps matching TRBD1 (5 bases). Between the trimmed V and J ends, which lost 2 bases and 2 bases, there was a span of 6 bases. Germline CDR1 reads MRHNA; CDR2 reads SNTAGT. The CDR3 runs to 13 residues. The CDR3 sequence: CASSDGGNYGYTF. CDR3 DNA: TGTGCCAGCAGTGACGGGGGGAACTATGGCTACACCTTC.

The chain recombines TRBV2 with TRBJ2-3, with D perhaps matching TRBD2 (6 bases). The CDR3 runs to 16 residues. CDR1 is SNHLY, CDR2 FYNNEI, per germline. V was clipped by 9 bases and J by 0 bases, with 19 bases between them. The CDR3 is CARPRGTLLSTDTQYF. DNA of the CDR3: TGTGCCAGGCCCCGGGGGACCCTCCTCAGCACAGATACGCAGTATTTT.

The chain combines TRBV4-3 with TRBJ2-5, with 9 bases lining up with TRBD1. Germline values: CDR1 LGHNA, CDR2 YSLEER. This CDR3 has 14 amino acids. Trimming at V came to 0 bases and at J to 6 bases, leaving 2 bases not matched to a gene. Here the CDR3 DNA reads TGCGCCAGCAGCCAAGATGGGACAGGGCAGACCCAGTACTTC. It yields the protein CASSQDGTGQTQYF.

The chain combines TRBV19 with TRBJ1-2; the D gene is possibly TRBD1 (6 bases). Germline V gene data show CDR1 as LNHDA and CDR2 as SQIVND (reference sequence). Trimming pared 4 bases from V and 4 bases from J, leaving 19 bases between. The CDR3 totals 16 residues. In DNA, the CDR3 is TGTGCCAGTAGTAGTAGCTTTGGCAGGGGAACCTATGGCTACACCTTC. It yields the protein CASSSSFGRGTYGYTF.

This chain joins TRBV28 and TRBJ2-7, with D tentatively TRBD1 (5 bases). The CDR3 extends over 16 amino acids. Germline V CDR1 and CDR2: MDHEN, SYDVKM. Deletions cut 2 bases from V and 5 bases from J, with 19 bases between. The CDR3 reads CASSLGSSARGDEQYF. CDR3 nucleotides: TGTGCCAGCAGTTTAGGATCCTCGGCTAGGGGCGACGAGCAGTACTTC.

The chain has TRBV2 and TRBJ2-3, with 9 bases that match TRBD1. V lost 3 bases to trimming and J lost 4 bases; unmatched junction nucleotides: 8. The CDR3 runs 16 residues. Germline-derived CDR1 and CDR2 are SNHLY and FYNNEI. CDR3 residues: CASSELTGGFADTQYF. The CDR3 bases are TGTGCCAGCAGTGAGCTGACAGGGGGGTTCGCAGATACGCAGTATTTT.

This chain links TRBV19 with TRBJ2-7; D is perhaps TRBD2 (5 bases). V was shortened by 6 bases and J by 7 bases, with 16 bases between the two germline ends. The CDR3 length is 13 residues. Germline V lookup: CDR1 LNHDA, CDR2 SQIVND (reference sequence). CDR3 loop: CASSPGEGREQYF. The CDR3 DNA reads TGTGCCAGTAGCCCCGGGGAAGGACGGGAGCAGTACTTC.

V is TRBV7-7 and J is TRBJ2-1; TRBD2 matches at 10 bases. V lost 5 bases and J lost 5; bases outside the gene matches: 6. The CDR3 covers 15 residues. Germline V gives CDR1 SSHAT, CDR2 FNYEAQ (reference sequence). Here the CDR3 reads CASSRSGGANNEQFF. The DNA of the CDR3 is TGTGCCAGCAGCCGAAGCGGGGGGGCCAACAATGAGCAGTTCTTC.

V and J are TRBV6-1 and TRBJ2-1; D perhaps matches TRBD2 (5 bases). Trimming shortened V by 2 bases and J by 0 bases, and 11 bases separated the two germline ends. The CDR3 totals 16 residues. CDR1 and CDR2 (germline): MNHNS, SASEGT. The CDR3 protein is CASSELERSSYNEQFF. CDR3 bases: TGTGCCAGCAGTGAACTCGAGCGGAGCTCCTACAATGAGCAGTTCTTC.